The next 24 T cell receptor beta chains were all read from a single sample in a study of T cell responses to AZD1222 COVID-19 vaccine. The data were produced by immunoSEQ multiplex PCR, yet TCRdb's version contains in-frame clones alone and is incomplete. The sample has about 140,000 clones; more than 85% are singletons. The sample here was peripheral blood, taken on day 0 of AZD1222 vaccination. These receptors were obtained from an adult in good health.

The chain carries TRBV7-2 and TRBJ2-7; no reliable D call. Trimming took 5 bases from V and 1 from J, leaving 12 bases between them. The CDR3 totals 14 residues. Germline-derived CDR1 and CDR2 are SGHTA and FQGNSA. Here the CDR3 DNA reads TGTGCCAGCAGCGCTCAACGGGCATCCTACGAGCAGTACTTC. It codes for CASSAQRASYEQYF.

This sequence joins TRBV23-1 and TRBJ1-2; 9 bases agree with TRBD1. TRBV23-1 is an open reading frame whose function is uncertain. The CDR3 extends over 17 amino acids. The J segment lost 3 bases and the V segment lost 0 bases, leaving 8 bases of the junction unmatched. The CDR3 is CASSQSRDRGLDYGYTF. In nucleotides, the CDR3 is TGCGCCAGCAGTCAATCGCGAGACAGGGGGTTGGACTATGGCTACACCTTC.

The chain carries TRBV5-1 and TRBJ1-2, with 8 bases that match TRBD1. The CDR3 loop spans 15 amino acids. The V gene end was trimmed by 4 bases and the J gene end by 8 bases; junction bases not matched to a gene: 13. The germline gives CDR1 SGHRS, CDR2 YFSETQ. CDR3 sequence reads: CASSPTTQGAWGYTF. In nucleotides, the CDR3 is TGCGCCAGCAGCCCCACAACTCAGGGGGCGTGGGGCTACACCTTC.

This clone was detected only once. The chain employs TRBV5-1 and TRBJ2-1; TRBD1 is a possible D gene (5 bases). Germline loops: CDR1 SGHRS, CDR2 YFSETQ. The CDR3 spans 11 residues. Trimming left V 2 bases short and J 12 bases short, with 9 bases between. CDR3 DNA sequence: TGCGCCAGCAGCTTAGGACAATGGCAGTTCTTC. This encodes CASSLGQWQFF.

The rearrangement joins TRBV7-6 to TRBJ2-7; D is undetermined. The CDR3 runs 12 residues. V lost 5 bases to trimming and J lost 6 bases, with 11 bases between them. CDR1 is SGHVS, CDR2 FNYEAQ, per germline. The CDR3 here is CASSEYYGEQYF. In DNA form, the CDR3 reads TGTGCCAGCAGCGAATACTATGGCGAGCAGTACTTC.

This chain uses TRBV27 with TRBJ1-2; D possibly corresponds to TRBD1 (5 bases). V was shortened by 5 bases and J by 8 bases, with 21 bases between the two germline ends. The CDR3 loop spans 15 amino acids. Germline CDR1 reads MNHEY; CDR2 reads SMNVEV (reference sequence). In DNA form, the CDR3 reads TGTGCCAGCAGTCCTCACAGGTCTCTCGTGGTAGGCTACACCTTC. It yields the protein CASSPHRSLVVGYTF.

This clone came up once. The chain has TRBV28 and TRBJ2-5, with TRBD2 matching 13 bases. The CDR3 is 18 residues long. Trimming at V came to 4 bases and at J to 5 bases, leaving 13 bases not matched to a gene. Germline V gene lookup returns CDR1 MDHEN and CDR2 SYDVKM. CDR3 amino acids: CASSSPLELLAGGETQYF. The CDR3 coding sequence is TGTGCCAGCAGTTCCCCCTTGGAGCTACTAGCGGGAGGGGAGACCCAGTACTTC.

The chain recombines TRBV7-9 with TRBJ2-5, with 9 bases aligning to TRBD1. The CDR3 runs to 14 residues. The germline gives CDR1 SEHNR, CDR2 FQNEAQ (reference sequence). The ends lost 4 bases at V and 5 bases at J; junction bases unmatched: 5. The CDR3 region has the DNA TGTGCCAGCAGCTGGGTGGACAGGGGTGAGACCCAGTACTTC. Its protein product is CASSWVDRGETQYF.

The chain combines TRBV19 with TRBJ1-1, with D perhaps TRBD1 (6 bases). V lost 7 bases and J lost 1, with 13 bases in between. Germline CDR1 reads LNHDA; CDR2 reads SQIVND (reference sequence). The CDR3 has 14 residues. CDR3 bases: TGTGCCAGTACCAGGGGCTGGGGGAACACTGAAGCTTTCTTT. Its protein is CASTRGWGNTEAFF.

The chain couples TRBV6-5 to TRBJ2-7, with D perhaps TRBD1 (6 bases). Trimming took off 6 bases at V and 6 bases at J, with 18 bases between the two ends. This CDR3 is 14 amino acids long. Germline loops: CDR1 MNHEY, CDR2 SVGAGI. As DNA, the CDR3 is TGTGCCAGCAGCGCTAACAGGGAAGGGCTCGAGCAGTACTTC. It codes for CASSANREGLEQYF.

The rearrangement joins TRBV4-2 to TRBJ2-2, with 10 bases identical to TRBD2. The CDR3 consists of 17 residues. V lost 1 base to trimming and J lost 6 bases; unmatched junction nucleotides: 8. The germline gives CDR1 LGHNA, CDR2 YNFKEQ. CDR3 protein: CASSQALSGRGAGELFF. The CDR3 nucleotides read TGTGCCAGCAGCCAAGCCTTAAGCGGGAGGGGGGCCGGGGAGCTGTTTTTT.

The genes are TRBV12-5 and TRBJ1-1; possible D gene TRBD1, 5 bases. The germline gives CDR1 LGHNT, CDR2 FRNRAP. V was trimmed by 5 bases and J by 3 bases, leaving 16 bases between them. The CDR3 extends over 15 amino acids. The CDR3 here is CASGPIGTTYTEAFF. The DNA of the CDR3 is TGTGCTAGTGGTCCAATAGGGACGACTTACACTGAAGCTTTCTTT.

J is TRBJ2-7 and V is TRBV5-1; 9 nucleotides align to TRBD1. CDR1 is SGHRS and CDR2 is YFSETQ in the germline V gene. CDR3 length: 14 amino acids. With 5 bases clipped from V and 5 bases from J, the junction kept 8 bases outside the gene matches. This chain's CDR3 is CASRTTGGLDEQYF. CDR3 DNA: TGCGCCAGCAGGACTACAGGGGGCTTGGACGAGCAGTACTTC.

A single count supports this clone. The chain joins TRBV7-2 to TRBJ1-2; D is undetermined. This CDR3 is 11 amino acids long. Germline CDR1 reads SGHTA; CDR2 reads FQGNSA. Trimming pared 2 bases from V and 7 bases from J, leaving 5 bases between. The CDR3 DNA is TGTGCCAGCAGCTTATTCCGTGGCTACACCTTC. Amino acids: CASSLFRGYTF.

This chain connects TRBV3-1 (or the pseudogene TRBV3-2) to TRBJ2-1; 9 bases are shared with TRBD2. The CDR3 consists of 17 residues. Germline V gene sequence: CDR1 LGHDT, CDR2 YNNKEL (reference sequence). J was trimmed by 7 bases and V by 0 bases; bases with no gene match: 10. CDR3 nucleotides: TGTGCCAGCAGCCAAGACCACGCGGGAGGGCCTAATAATGAGCAGTTCTTC. Amino acid sequence: CASSQDHAGGPNNEQFF.

This sequence joins TRBV12-5 and TRBJ2-4, with D perhaps TRBD1 (5 bases). CDR3 size: 14 residues. Per germline, CDR1 LGHNT and CDR2 FRNRAP. Trimming removed 5 bases from V and 5 bases from J, with 13 bases in between. As DNA, the CDR3 is TGTGCTAGTGGTACAGGTACGGGTGAAAACATTCAGTACTTC. This encodes CASGTGTGENIQYF.

The CDR3 DNA is TGTGCCGGGAGCAAGGGATTGGAGACCCAGTACTTC. It yields the protein CAGSKGLETQYF. This chain uses TRBV2 with TRBJ2-5; perhaps TRBD2 as D (5 bases). The CDR3 covers 12 residues. Trimming removed 11 bases from V and 5 bases from J, with 15 bases in between. Looked up from germline, CDR1 is SNHLY and CDR2 is FYNNEI.

V is TRBV4-1 and J is TRBJ2-7; the match to TRBD2 covers 9 bases. This CDR3 is 15 amino acids long. V lost 6 bases, J lost 4 bases, and 10 bases stayed unmatched. Germline V lookup: CDR1 MGHRA, CDR2 YSYEKL. CDR3 DNA sequence: TGCGCCAGCAGTCCTCCTAGCGGGACAGAGTACGAGCAGTACTTC. This gives the protein CASSPPSGTEYEQYF.

This rearrangement joins TRBV7-9 to TRBJ1-2, with D tentatively TRBD1 (6 bases). The germline CDR1 and CDR2 sequences are SEHNR and FQNEAQ (reference sequence). V lost 2 bases to trimming and J lost 6 bases, with 10 bases between them. The CDR3 covers 13 residues. This CDR3 is CASSLWGADGYTF. The CDR3 nucleotides are TGTGCCAGCAGCTTATGGGGGGCGGATGGCTACACCTTC.

The V call is TRBV6-6, the J call TRBJ2-2; 7 positions match TRBD1. CDR1 and CDR2 (germline): MNHNY, SVGAGI (reference sequence). The CDR3 has 14 amino acids. With 7 bases clipped from V and 7 bases from J, the junction kept 9 bases outside the gene matches. The CDR3 DNA follows: TGTGCCAGCAAGGGGGCGGGCCAGAGCGGGGAGCTGTTTTTT. This codes for CASKGAGQSGELFF.

The chain combines TRBV11-2 with TRBJ2-1; 11 bases map to TRBD2. Per the germline V gene, CDR1 is SGHAT and CDR2 is FQNNGV. The CDR3 has 13 residues. V lost 8 bases to trimming and J lost 7 bases; unmatched junction nucleotides: 4. The CDR3 nucleotides are TGTGCCAGCGGGCTAGCGGGAGGAAATGAGCAGTTCTTC. This sequence encodes CASGLAGGNEQFF.

The V call is TRBV7-3, the J call TRBJ2-3; D not resolved. The CDR3 sequence is 14 residues long. Germline CDR1 and CDR2: SGHTA and FQGTGA. V was trimmed by 1 base and J by 6 bases, leaving 11 bases between them. Here the CDR3 reads CASSLSFPPDTQYF. The CDR3 region has the DNA TGTGCCAGCAGCTTAAGCTTCCCCCCCGATACGCAGTATTTT.

The CDR3 here is CASSFGSSGISSYEQYF. Written as DNA, the CDR3 is TGTGCCAGCAGTTTTGGGTCTAGCGGGATTAGCTCCTACGAGCAGTACTTC. This rearrangement joins TRBV27 to TRBJ2-7, with TRBD2 matching 9 bases. The germline gives CDR1 MNHEY, CDR2 SMNVEV (reference sequence). The CDR3 is 17 amino acids. V gave up 3 bases and J gave up 0 bases; unmatched junction bases: 9.

The chain is built from TRBV7-7 and TRBJ2-2; 11 positions match TRBD2. Per germline, CDR1 SSHAT and CDR2 FNYEAQ (reference sequence). This CDR3 region has 16 residues. With 4 bases clipped from V and 2 bases from J, the junction kept 3 bases outside the gene matches. The CDR3 is CASSSRLAGNTGELFF. The CDR3 coding sequence is TGTGCCAGCAGCTCCCGACTAGCGGGAAACACCGGGGAGCTGTTTTTT.